These 26 T cell receptor beta chains came from one sample sequenced in a study of blood T cell repertoires in COVID-19 (dated by TCRdb to about 2020). Libraries were built with the immunoSEQ multiplex PCR assay. Here the immuneACCESS table is served through TCRdb, limited to in-frame sequences with V and J called. Missing clones are a known gap in these copies; in checked studies unresolved V genes cover under half, and the rest lacks a known reason. This sample holds roughly 72,000 clones; around 79% were observed only once. 5.4% of the sample belongs to the ten largest clones. Sequenced input: peripheral blood. These TCRs come from a woman aged 80 or over with active or convalescent COVID-19.

CDR3 protein: CATVVGGRGTEAFF. The CDR3, as DNA: TGTGCCACAGTAGTAGGCGGTCGGGGTACTGAAGCTTTCTTT. The genes are TRBV2 and TRBJ1-1, with D unclear. Per germline, CDR1 SNHLY and CDR2 FYNNEI. V gave up 10 bases and J gave up 5 bases, with 20 bases separating them. The CDR3 contains 14 residues.

The V call is TRBV5-8, the J call TRBJ1-3, with 7 positions matching TRBD1. The CDR3 loop spans 15 amino acids. CDR1 is SGHTS and CDR2 is YDEGEE in the germline V gene. The V segment lost 4 bases and the J segment 0 bases; nucleotides outside the gene matches: 4. The CDR3 nucleotides read TGTGCCAGCAGCAGGCAGGGGGTCTCTGGAAACACCATATATTTT. Protein product: CASSRQGVSGNTIYF.

The J gene is TRBJ2-5, the V gene TRBV25-1, with D possibly being TRBD1 (6 bases). The CDR3 contains 13 residues. Trimming took off 4 bases at V and 1 base at J, with 7 bases between the two ends. Germline V gene lookup returns CDR1 MGHDK and CDR2 SYGVNS. This CDR3 is CASSAGAQETQYF. CDR3 coding DNA: TGTGCCAGCAGTGCAGGGGCCCAAGAGACCCAGTACTTC.

This rearrangement joins TRBV7-5 to TRBJ2-7; the listed D gene, TRBD2, was not tested against the DNA. TRBV7-5 is classified as a pseudogene. The CDR3 consists of 15 residues. CDR3 amino acids: CARSFWREGRDEQYF. As DNA, the CDR3 is TGTGCCAGAAGCTTCTGGCGGGAGGGCCGGGACGAGCAGTACTTC.

The chain carries TRBV5-1 and TRBJ2-5, with 7 bases fitting TRBD2. Germline CDR1 and CDR2: SGHRS and YFSETQ. V trimming: 2 bases; J trimming: 5 bases; junction bases outside the gene matches: 6. This CDR3 is 14 amino acids long. CDR3 sequence reads: CASSFWGGTETQYF. The CDR3 DNA reads TGCGCCAGCAGCTTCTGGGGGGGGACGGAGACCCAGTACTTC.

J is TRBJ2-7 and V is TRBV5-5, with 11 bases matching TRBD1. The germline gives CDR1 SGHKS, CDR2 YYEKEE (reference sequence). Trimming removed 5 bases from V and 4 bases from J; junction bases left unmatched: 5. The CDR3 length is 14 residues. CDR3 residues: CASRTGQGVYEQYF. The CDR3 bases are TGTGCCAGCAGGACGGGACAGGGGGTTTACGAGCAGTACTTC.

The genes are TRBV7-2 and TRBJ2-1; 11 bases are shared with TRBD1. Germline values: CDR1 SGHTA, CDR2 FQGNSA. The CDR3 sequence is 15 residues long. Losses at the gene ends were 2 bases for V and 8 bases for J; bases not matched to a gene: 5. The CDR3 DNA reads TGTGCCAGCAGCTTAAGGACAGGGGGCGGTGATGAGCAGTTCTTC. This codes for CASSLRTGGGDEQFF.

This chain connects TRBV5-6 to TRBJ1-2; TRBD1 aligns across 8 bases. Germline V gene lookup returns CDR1 SGHDT and CDR2 YYEEEE. The CDR3 contains 16 residues. Trimming at V came to 2 bases and at J to 4 bases, leaving 10 bases not matched to a gene. The CDR3 DNA sequence: TGTGCCAGCAGCTTTAGTCCCCGGGACAGGCGCTATGGCTACACCTTC. It is translated as CASSFSPRDRRYGYTF.

The chain uses TRBV4-3 and TRBJ2-6, with a weak D call TRBD1 (6 bases). Germline values: CDR1 LGHNA, CDR2 YSLEER. The CDR3 consists of 16 residues. Between the trimmed V and J ends, which lost 4 bases and 0 bases, there was a span of 10 bases. CDR3 DNA: TGCGCCAGCAGCCGGAAACAGGGCTCTGGGGCCAACGTCCTGACTTTC. Translated: CASSRKQGSGANVLTF.

The chain has TRBV19 and TRBJ1-6; a weak D match, TRBD1 (5 bases). The CDR3 is made up of 13 amino acids. Germline CDR1 reads LNHDA; CDR2 reads SQIVND (reference sequence). The V end lost 4 bases, the J end lost 6 bases, and 7 bases lay between the germline ends. In nucleotides, the CDR3 is TGTGCCAGTAGTAGGCAGGGTAATTCACCCCTCCACTTT. It is translated as CASSRQGNSPLHF.

This clone was counted between two and nine times. The chain links TRBV18 to TRBJ2-7, with TRBD2 as a possible D gene (5 bases). Germline CDR1 reads KGHSH; CDR2 reads LQKENI. The germline V and J ends were trimmed by 3 bases and 7 bases, with 13 bases remaining between them. The CDR3 length is 13 residues. CDR3 DNA sequence: TGTGCCAGCTCACCTGGACTGTCGGGAGAGCAGTACTTC. This gives the protein CASSPGLSGEQYF.

The V gene is TRBV9, the J gene TRBJ1-6; 9 positions agree with TRBD1. The CDR3 extends over 16 amino acids. Per the germline V gene, CDR1 is SGDLS and CDR2 is YYNGEE. After removal of 2 bases from V and 5 bases from J, the junction contained 5 bases not matched to a gene. CDR3 sequence: CASSVNRDRDNSPLHF. CDR3 coding DNA: TGTGCCAGCAGCGTCAACCGGGACAGGGATAATTCACCCCTCCACTTT.

The V call is TRBV6-5, the J call TRBJ1-3; the D is unclear. This CDR3 comprises 15 residues. V lost 5 bases and J lost 0, with 11 bases in between. Germline CDR1 MNHEY, CDR2 SVGAGI. DNA for the CDR3: TGTGCCAGCAGTATGGCCCGAACCTCTGGAAACACCATATATTTT. This gives the protein CASSMARTSGNTIYF.

This sequence joins TRBV24-1 and TRBJ2-1; 10 bases line up with TRBD2. The CDR3 is made up of 15 amino acids. The V gene's germline CDR1 is KGHDR and CDR2 SFDVKD. V shed 4 bases, J shed 4 bases, and the junction held 3 bases outside the gene matches. The DNA for the CDR3 is TGTGCCACCAGTGACGGACTAGCGGTGTACAATGAGCAGTTCTTC. It translates to CATSDGLAVYNEQFF.

The chain carries TRBV5-1 and TRBJ2-5, with D perhaps matching TRBD2 (5 bases). V gave up 2 bases and J gave up 1 base, with 9 bases separating them. Germline CDR1 and CDR2: SGHRS and YFSETQ. This CDR3 has 14 amino acids. The CDR3, as DNA: TGCGCCAGCAGCTTCGGGGATACCCAAGAGACCCAGTACTTC. It specifies CASSFGDTQETQYF.

A single count supports this clone. The chain employs TRBV23-1 and TRBJ2-7, with 8 bases matching TRBD2. TRBV23-1 is assigned to the ORF class and has an uncertain function. Trimming removed 3 bases from V and 7 bases from J; junction bases left unmatched: 17. This CDR3 has 17 residues. The CDR3 DNA is TGCGCCAGCAGTCACCCCCGGGGGAGCGGGAGCGCCTGTGAGCAGTACTTC. Amino acid sequence: CASSHPRGSGSACEQYF.

This clone was counted a single time. The genes are TRBV6-2 or TRBV6-3 and TRBJ1-2; D possibly corresponds to TRBD1 (6 bases). Germline V gene sequence: CDR1 MNHEY, CDR2 SVGEGT. The CDR3 runs to 14 residues. The germline V and J ends were trimmed by 5 bases and 6 bases, with 16 bases remaining between them. The CDR3 is CASSRGIGHNGYTF. Here the CDR3 DNA reads TGTGCCAGCAGTAGGGGGATCGGACATAATGGCTACACCTTC.

V and J are TRBV11-2 and TRBJ2-4; perhaps TRBD1 as D (6 bases). CDR1 SGHAT and CDR2 FQNNGV come from the germline V gene. The CDR3 extends over 19 amino acids. The V end was cut by 1 base, the J end by 0 bases, with 19 bases between. CDR3 residues: CASSLVASPGVSAKNIQYF. CDR3 in DNA: TGTGCCAGCAGCTTAGTTGCGTCGCCAGGGGTTTCAGCCAAAAACATTCAGTACTTC.

V is TRBV4-1 and J is TRBJ1-2; possibly TRBD1 for D (5 bases). The CDR3 spans 14 residues. Germline lookup yields CDR1 MGHRA and CDR2 YSYEKL. V lost 4 bases and J lost 4, with 13 bases in between. The CDR3 bases are TGCGCCAGCAGCCCAGTGCGGCAGGGCTATGGCTACACCTTC. It codes for CASSPVRQGYGYTF.

The chain joins TRBV20-1 to TRBJ1-5; D uncertain. Per germline, CDR1 DFQATT and CDR2 SNEGSKA (reference sequence). V lost 3 bases to trimming and J lost 5 bases, with 11 bases between them. This CDR3 spans 13 amino acids. The CDR3 is CSASRDSDQPQHF. CDR3 DNA sequence: TGCAGTGCTAGTCGCGATTCCGATCAGCCCCAGCATTTT.

In DNA form, the CDR3 reads TGCGCCAGCAGCCGGGGACCTAGCGGGGGGAACGCAGATACGCAGTATTTT. As protein: CASSRGPSGGNADTQYF. The rearrangement joins TRBV4-3 to TRBJ2-3; 11 nucleotides align to TRBD2. V was clipped by 4 bases and J by 4 bases; unmatched bases: 10. This CDR3 contains 17 residues. The germline gives CDR1 LGHNA, CDR2 YSLEER.

The rearrangement links TRBV10-3 to TRBJ2-7; maybe TRBD1 (6 bases). This CDR3 comprises 13 residues. Trimming took off 9 bases at V and 3 bases at J, with 15 bases between the two ends. Germline lookup yields CDR1 ENHRY and CDR2 SYGVKD. CDR3 DNA: TGTGCCATAGGACAGACCTTAATCTACGAGCAGTACTTC. Its protein product is CAIGQTLIYEQYF.

The chain has TRBV11-2 and TRBJ1-2; 9 bases line up with TRBD1. The CDR3 extends over 15 amino acids. After removal of 5 bases from V and 1 base from J, the junction contained 5 bases not matched to a gene. In germline, CDR1 is SGHAT, CDR2 FQNNGV. The CDR3 bases are TGTGCCAGCAGCCCCTGGGACAGGGTTAACTATGGCTACACCTTC. The encoded protein is CASSPWDRVNYGYTF.

The chain links TRBV11-2 to TRBJ2-1; weak D call: TRBD2 (5 bases). Trimming stripped 6 bases from V and 1 base from J, with 10 bases between. The CDR3 spans 14 residues. Germline CDR1 SGHAT, CDR2 FQNNGV. CDR3 sequence reads: CASRGALSYNEQFF. CDR3 nucleotide sequence: TGTGCCAGCAGGGGAGCATTGTCCTACAATGAGCAGTTCTTC.

This chain connects TRBV6-5 to TRBJ2-1, with TRBD1 matching 7 bases. Germline V gene sequence: CDR1 MNHEY, CDR2 SVGAGI. The CDR3 totals 13 residues. V was clipped by 8 bases and J by 3 bases; unmatched bases: 4. The CDR3 loop reads CASSGGHYNEQFF. The DNA of the CDR3 is TGTGCCAGCTCAGGGGGTCACTACAATGAGCAGTTCTTC.

The V and J genes are TRBV19 and TRBJ2-5; D perhaps matches TRBD2 (5 bases). The CDR3 runs 13 residues. Germline loops: CDR1 LNHDA, CDR2 SQIVND (reference sequence). Trimming removed 10 bases from V and 2 bases from J, with 14 bases in between. CDR3 region: CATGVGYQETQYF. CDR3 coding DNA: TGTGCCACCGGGGTAGGGTATCAAGAGACCCAGTACTTC.